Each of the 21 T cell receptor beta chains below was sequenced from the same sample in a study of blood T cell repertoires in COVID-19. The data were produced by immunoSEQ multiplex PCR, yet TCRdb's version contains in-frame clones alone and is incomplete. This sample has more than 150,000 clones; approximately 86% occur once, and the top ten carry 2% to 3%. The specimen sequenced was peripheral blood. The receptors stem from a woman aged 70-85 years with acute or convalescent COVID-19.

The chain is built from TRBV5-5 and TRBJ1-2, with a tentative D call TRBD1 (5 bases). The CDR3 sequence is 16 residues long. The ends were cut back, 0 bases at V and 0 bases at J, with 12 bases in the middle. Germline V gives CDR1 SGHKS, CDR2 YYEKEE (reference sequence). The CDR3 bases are TGTGCCAGCAGCTTGGCCTACAGGCTAGCTAACTATGGCTACACCTTC. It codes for CASSLAYRLANYGYTF.

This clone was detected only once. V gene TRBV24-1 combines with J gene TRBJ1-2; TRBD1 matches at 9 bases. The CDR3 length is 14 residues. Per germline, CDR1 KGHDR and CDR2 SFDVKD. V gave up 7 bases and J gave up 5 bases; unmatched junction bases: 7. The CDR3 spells CATSQGTGTYGYTF. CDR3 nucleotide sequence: TGTGCCACCAGCCAGGGGACAGGGACTTATGGCTACACCTTC.

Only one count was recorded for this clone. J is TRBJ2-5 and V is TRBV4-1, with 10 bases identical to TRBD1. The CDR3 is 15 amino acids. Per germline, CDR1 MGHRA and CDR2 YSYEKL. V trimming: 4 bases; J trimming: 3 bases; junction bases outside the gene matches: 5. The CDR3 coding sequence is TGCGCCAGCAGCCCAACGGACAGGGGGGAAGAGACCCAGTACTTC. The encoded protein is CASSPTDRGEETQYF.

CDR3 residues: CATLTGINEQYF. The CDR3 DNA sequence: TGTGCCACTCTAACAGGGATCAACGAGCAGTACTTC. The chain has TRBV6-5 and TRBJ2-7; TRBD1 is a possible D gene (6 bases). Germline V gene data show CDR1 as MNHEY and CDR2 as SVGAGI. Trimming left V 10 bases short and J 5 bases short, with 15 bases between. The CDR3 extends over 12 amino acids.

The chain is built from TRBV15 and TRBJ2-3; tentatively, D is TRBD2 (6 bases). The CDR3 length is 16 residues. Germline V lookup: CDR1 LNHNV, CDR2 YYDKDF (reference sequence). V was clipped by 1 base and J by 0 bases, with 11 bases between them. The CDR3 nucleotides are TGTGCCACCAGCAGAGGGAAGGGGAGGAGCACAGATACGCAGTATTTT. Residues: CATSRGKGRSTDTQYF.

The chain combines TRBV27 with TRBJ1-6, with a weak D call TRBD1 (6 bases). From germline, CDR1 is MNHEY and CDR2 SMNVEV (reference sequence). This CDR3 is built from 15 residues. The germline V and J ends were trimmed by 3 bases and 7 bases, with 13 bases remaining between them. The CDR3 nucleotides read TGTGCCAGCAGTTTGAGAGGGGGTTTAAATTCACCCCTCCACTTT. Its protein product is CASSLRGGLNSPLHF.

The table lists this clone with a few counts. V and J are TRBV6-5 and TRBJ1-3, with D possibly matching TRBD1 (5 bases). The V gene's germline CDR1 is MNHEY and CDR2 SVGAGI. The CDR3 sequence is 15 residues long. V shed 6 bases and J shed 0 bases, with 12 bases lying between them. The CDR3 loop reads CASRLTGLSGNTIYF. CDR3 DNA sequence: TGTGCCAGCAGACTAACAGGCCTCTCTGGAAACACCATATATTTT.

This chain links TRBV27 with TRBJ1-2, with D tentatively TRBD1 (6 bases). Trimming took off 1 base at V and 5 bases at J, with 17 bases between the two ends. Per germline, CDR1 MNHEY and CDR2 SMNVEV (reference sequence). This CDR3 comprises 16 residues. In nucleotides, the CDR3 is TGTGCCAGCAGTTTATATGGGGACAAAAGTGGATATGGCTACACCTTC. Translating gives CASSLYGDKSGYGYTF.

The CDR3 spells CASSLATGKTEAFF. The CDR3 DNA reads TGTGCCAGCAGCTTAGCCACAGGAAAGACTGAAGCTTTCTTT. The J gene is TRBJ1-1, the V gene TRBV7-2, with D possibly matching TRBD1 (5 bases). V lost 0 bases, J lost 5 bases, and 10 bases lay in between. The CDR3 is 14 amino acids. CDR1 and CDR2 (germline): SGHTA, FQGNSA.

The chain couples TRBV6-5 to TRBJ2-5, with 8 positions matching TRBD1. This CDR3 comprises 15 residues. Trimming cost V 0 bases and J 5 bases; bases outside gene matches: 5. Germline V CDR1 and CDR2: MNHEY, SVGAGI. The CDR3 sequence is CASSYSGTGGETQYF. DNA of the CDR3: TGTGCCAGCAGTTACTCGGGGACAGGAGGGGAGACCCAGTACTTC.

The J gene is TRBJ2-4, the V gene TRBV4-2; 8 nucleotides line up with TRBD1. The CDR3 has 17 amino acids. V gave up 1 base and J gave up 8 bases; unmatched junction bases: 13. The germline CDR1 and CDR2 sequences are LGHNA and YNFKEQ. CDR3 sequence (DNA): TGTGCCAGCAGCCAAGGCGCAGGGGGCGCGTTAGATGACATTCAGTACTTC. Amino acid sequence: CASSQGAGGALDDIQYF.

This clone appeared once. The CDR3 sequence: CASSLVAGGLAGNTIYF. CDR3 DNA: TGTGCCAGCAGCTTAGTGGCAGGGGGATTAGCTGGAAACACCATATATTTT. The chain recombines TRBV7-8 with TRBJ1-3, with 7 bases aligning to TRBD1. The J segment lost 2 bases and the V segment lost 1 base, leaving 8 bases of the junction unmatched. The length of the CDR3 is 17 residues. CDR1 is SGHVS, CDR2 FQNEAQ, per germline.

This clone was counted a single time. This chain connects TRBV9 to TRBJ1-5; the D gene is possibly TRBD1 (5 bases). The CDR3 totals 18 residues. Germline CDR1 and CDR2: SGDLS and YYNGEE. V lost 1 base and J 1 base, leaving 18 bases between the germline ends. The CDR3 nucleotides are TGTGCCAGCAGCGTATTTATCAGGGCGCGGGGAAGCAATCAGCCCCAGCATTTT. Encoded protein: CASSVFIRARGSNQPQHF. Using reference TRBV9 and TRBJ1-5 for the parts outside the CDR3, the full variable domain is DSGVTQTPKHLITATGQRVTLRCSPRSGDLSVYWYQQSLDQGLQFLIQYYNGEERAKGNILERFSAQQFPDLHSELNLSSLELGDSALYFCASSVFIRARGSNQPQHFGDGTRLSIL.

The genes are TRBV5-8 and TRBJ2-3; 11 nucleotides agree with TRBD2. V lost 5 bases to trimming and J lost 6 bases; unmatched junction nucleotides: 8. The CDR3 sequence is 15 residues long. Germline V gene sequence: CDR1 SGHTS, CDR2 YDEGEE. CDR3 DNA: TGTGCCAGCAGGCATAGCGGGGGGGCCTATGATACGCAGTATTTT. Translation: CASRHSGGAYDTQYF.

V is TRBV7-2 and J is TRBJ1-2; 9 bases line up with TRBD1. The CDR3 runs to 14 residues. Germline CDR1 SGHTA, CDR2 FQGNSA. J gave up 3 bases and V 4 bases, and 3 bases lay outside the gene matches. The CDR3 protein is CASSSDRGYYGYTF. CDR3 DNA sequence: TGTGCCAGCAGCTCGGACAGGGGATACTATGGCTACACCTTC. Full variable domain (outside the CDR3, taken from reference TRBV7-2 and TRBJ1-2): GAGVSQSPSNKVTEKGKDVELRCDPISGHTALYWYRQSLGQGLEFLIYFQGNSAPDKSGLPSDRFSAERTGGSVSTLTIQRTQQEDSAVYLCASSSDRGYYGYTFGSGTRLTVV.

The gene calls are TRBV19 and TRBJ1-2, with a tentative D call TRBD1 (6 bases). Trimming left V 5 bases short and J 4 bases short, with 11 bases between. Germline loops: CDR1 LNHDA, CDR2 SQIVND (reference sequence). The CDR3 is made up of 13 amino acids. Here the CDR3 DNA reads TGTGCCAGTAGTCCTCGACAGGCCTATGGCTACACCTTC. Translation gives CASSPRQAYGYTF.

The DNA of the CDR3 is TGTGCCAGCAGCCACCGGGCAGGGACAGGGGGCGTAGATACGCAGTATTTT. It translates to CASSHRAGTGGVDTQYF. This chain connects TRBV3-1 (or the pseudogene TRBV3-2) to TRBJ2-3; the match to TRBD1 covers 12 bases. The junction had 9 bases not matched to a gene; V was cut back by 3 bases and J by 5 bases. Germline V CDR1 and CDR2: LGHDT, YNNKEL (reference sequence). The CDR3 covers 17 residues.

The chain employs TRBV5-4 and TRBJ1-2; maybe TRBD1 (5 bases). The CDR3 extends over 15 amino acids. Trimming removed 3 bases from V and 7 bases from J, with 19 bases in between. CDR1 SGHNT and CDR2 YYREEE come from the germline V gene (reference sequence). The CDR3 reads CASSSEVGTGGGYTF. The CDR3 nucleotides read TGTGCCAGCAGCTCGGAGGTGGGGACGGGGGGTGGCTACACCTTC. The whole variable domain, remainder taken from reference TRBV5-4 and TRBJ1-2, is ETGVTQSPTHLIKTRGQQVTLRCSSQSGHNTVSWYQQALGQGPQFIFQYYREEENGRGNFPPRFSGLQFPNYSSELNVNALELDDSALYLCASSSEVGTGGGYTFGSGTRLTVV.

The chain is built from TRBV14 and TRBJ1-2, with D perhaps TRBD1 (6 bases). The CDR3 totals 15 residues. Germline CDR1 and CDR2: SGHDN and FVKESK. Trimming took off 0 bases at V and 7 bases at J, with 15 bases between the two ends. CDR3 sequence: CASSQDRVRGSGYTF. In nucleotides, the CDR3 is TGTGCCAGCAGCCAAGATCGGGTCAGGGGTTCTGGCTACACCTTC. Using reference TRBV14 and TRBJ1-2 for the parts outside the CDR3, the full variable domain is EAGVTQFPSHSVIEKGQTVTLRCDPISGHDNLYWYRRVMGKEIKFLLHFVKESKQDESGMPNNRFLAERTGGTYSTLKVQPAELEDSGVYFCASSQDRVRGSGYTFGSGTRLTVV.

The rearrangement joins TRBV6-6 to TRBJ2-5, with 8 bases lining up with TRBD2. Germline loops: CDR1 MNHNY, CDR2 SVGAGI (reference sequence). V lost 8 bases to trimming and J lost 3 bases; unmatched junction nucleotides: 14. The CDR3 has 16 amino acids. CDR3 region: CASRPHPGLVKETQYF. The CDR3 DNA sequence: TGTGCCAGCCGCCCCCATCCGGGACTAGTGAAAGAGACCCAGTACTTC.

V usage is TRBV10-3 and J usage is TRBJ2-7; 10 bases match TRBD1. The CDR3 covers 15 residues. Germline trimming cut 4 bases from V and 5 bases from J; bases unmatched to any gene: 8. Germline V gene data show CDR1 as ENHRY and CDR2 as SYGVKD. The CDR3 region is CAISVTGTGVDEQYV. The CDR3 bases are TGTGCCATCAGTGTGACCGGGACAGGGGTGGACGAGCAGTACGTC.